This T cell receptor beta chain appears in the sequencing data of a study of T cell changes during pregnancy in multiple sclerosis. The CDR3 length is 14 residues. Germline values: CDR1 SGHRS, CDR2 YFSETQ. V was shortened by 0 bases and J by 3 bases, with 10 bases between the two germline ends. Generated by immunoSEQ multiplex PCR, the TCRdb table keeps only in-frame clones and is missing some. The sample contains fewer than 90,000 clones, over 85% of which appear only once. Sequences were derived from peripheral blood, sampled after pregnancy. The gene calls are TRBV5-1 and TRBJ2-7, with D unclear. This receptor was identified in a female donor in good health, enrolled as a control in a pregnancy study. The CDR3 DNA follows: TGCGCCAGCAGCTTGGACCAGATCTTCTACGAGCAGTACTTC. It codes for CASSLDQIFYEQYF.